This T cell receptor beta chain is from a study of T cells after posttransplantation cyclophosphamide. A marrow graft followed busulfan-fludarabine conditioning, with cyclophosphamide on days +3 and +4. The V end was cut by 2 bases, the J end by 8 bases, with 21 bases between. This CDR3 has 16 residues. Germline CDR1 is MGHRA and CDR2 is YSYEKL. Sequencing was performed with immunoSEQ multiplex PCR; in TCRdb, only in-frame clones are kept and a portion is missing. The repertoire consists of about 2,900 clones, with 62% occurring once and the leading ten covering 14% to 15%. V is TRBV4-1 and J is TRBJ1-2, with D maybe TRBD1 (5 bases). The specimen comprised PBMCs, sampled 30 days after allogeneic stem cell transplant with posttransplant cyclophosphamide. This TCR came from a male patient aged 60-70 years who received an allogeneic stem cell transplant from a related donor and was CMV-positive. Some T cells may be provided by the graft donor. For the CDR3, the DNA is TGCGCCAGCAGCCAACCCAACAGGCCGTTAAGCATCGGCTACACCTTC. Translation: CASSQPNRPLSIGYTF.